This entry lists 27 T cell receptor beta chains sequenced from one sample in a study of human T cells and chemical hapten exposure (dated by TCRdb to about 2021). The library was generated by RACE. This sample was sequenced with a NextSeq 500. The raw public data were reprocessed by TCRdb itself: fastp quality trimming at Q25, MiXCR clonotype calling, in-frame beta chains only. Each entry is one CDR3 protein sequence, shown with its most common DNA and genes. Here the sample has under 75,000 distinct CDR3 sequences; roughly 11% occur a single time. Clones ranked in the top ten supply 1.4% of the sample. The sample's time point label, decoded: patch test 3, about 24 weeks after DPC sensitization. The intended sense of this specimen's treatment or condition label: therapeutic diphenylcyclopropenone sensitization with weekly scalp DPC. This specimen consisted of whole blood, obtained in connection with sensitization to the hapten diphenylcyclopropenone (DPC). The receptors were gathered from a woman aged 45-65 years with alopecia areata. Some clones in this sample may be carry-over from other donors' samples.

The genes are TRBV5-5 and TRBJ1-2; D may be TRBD1 (6 bases). The CDR3 runs to 14 residues. Trimming removed 3 bases from V and 1 base from J, with 10 bases in between. In germline, CDR1 is SGHKS, CDR2 YYEKEE (reference sequence). As DNA, the CDR3 is TGTGCCAGCAGCTCCGGGACAAATAACTATGGCTACACCTTC. Translated: CASSSGTNNYGYTF. Full variable domain (remainder filled in from reference TRBV5-5 and TRBJ1-2): DAGVTQSPTHLIKTRGQQVTLRCSPISGHKSVSWYQQVLGQGPQFIFQYYEKEERGRGNFPDRFSARQFPNYSSELNVNALLLGDSALYLCASSSGTNNYGYTFGSGTRLTVV.

This clonotype has just a few counts. The chain employs TRBV9 and TRBJ1-6; D is unresolved. Germline CDR1 SGDLS, CDR2 YYNGEE. The CDR3 loop spans 9 amino acids. V shed 8 bases and J shed 14 bases, with 8 bases lying between them. CDR3 protein: CARITTLHF. CDR3 bases: TGTGCCAGGATTACCACCCTCCACTTT.

The sample holds a few counts of this clonotype. The chain uses TRBV2 and TRBJ1-4; D perhaps matches TRBD1 (5 bases). The CDR3 has 14 amino acids. The V gene lost 4 bases and the J gene lost 7 bases, with 13 bases spanning the gap. Germline CDR1 reads SNHLY; CDR2 reads FYNNEI. The CDR3 reads CASSVGGISEKLFF. In DNA form, the CDR3 reads TGTGCCAGCAGTGTCGGGGGGATCAGTGAAAAACTGTTTTTT.

The table lists this clonotype with a few counts. The chain uses TRBV28 and TRBJ2-7, with 8 bases fitting TRBD1. CDR1 is MDHEN and CDR2 is SYDVKM in the germline V gene. This CDR3 is built from 14 residues. Germline trimming cut 5 bases from V and 2 bases from J; bases unmatched to any gene: 5. DNA of the CDR3: TGTGCCAGCAGTCCGGGACAGGCCCCCTACGAGCAGTACTTC. Its translation is CASSPGQAPYEQYF.

This clonotype was counted between two and nine times. V is TRBV6-2 or TRBV6-3 and J is TRBJ1-6, with D tentatively TRBD1 (6 bases). This CDR3 has 14 amino acids. V was clipped by 4 bases and J by 3 bases, with 7 bases between them. CDR1 and CDR2 from the germline V gene are MNHEY and SVGEGT. CDR3 coding DNA: TGTGCCAGCAGTTCGACAGGCTATAATTCACCCCTCCACTTT. It codes for CASSSTGYNSPLHF.

A few counts support this clonotype. The chain is built from TRBV27 and TRBJ2-5, with a weak D call TRBD2 (6 bases). Germline V gives CDR1 MNHEY, CDR2 SMNVEV (reference sequence). The V and J ends lost 2 bases and 7 bases respectively, with 14 bases between them. The CDR3 loop spans 14 amino acids. The CDR3 spells CASSLREQIGTQYF. In DNA form, the CDR3 reads TGTGCCAGCAGTTTACGGGAGCAAATAGGGACCCAGTACTTC.

This chain uses TRBV10-3 with TRBJ1-1, with 7 nucleotides matching TRBD1. CDR3 length equals 14 residues. Per germline, CDR1 ENHRY and CDR2 SYGVKD. V gave up 3 bases and J gave up 3 bases; unmatched junction bases: 4. The CDR3 is CAISDRQGYTEAFF. The DNA of the CDR3 is TGTGCCATCAGTGACCGACAGGGTTACACTGAAGCTTTCTTT.

This CDR3 reads CASKGGANTGELFF. The DNA for the CDR3 is TGTGCCAGCAAAGGCGGGGCGAACACCGGGGAGCTGTTTTTT. The chain is built from TRBV6-1 and TRBJ2-2; possible D gene TRBD2, 6 bases. The length of the CDR3 is 14 residues. V lost 7 bases and J lost 0, with 9 bases in between. Looked up from germline, CDR1 is MNHNS and CDR2 is SASEGT.

The chain employs TRBV28 and TRBJ2-5; TRBD2 is a possible D gene (5 bases). Germline CDR1 MDHEN, CDR2 SYDVKM. V shed 2 bases and J shed 7 bases, with 11 bases lying between them. The CDR3 loop spans 13 amino acids. CDR3 region: CASSLTGVGTQYF. The CDR3 DNA sequence: TGTGCCAGCAGTTTAACCGGGGTAGGGACCCAGTACTTC.

This clonotype appeared many times. As DNA, the CDR3 is TGCGCCAGCAGCCGATCGGGGACTAGCGGGCACAATGAGCAGTTCTTC. It is translated as CASSRSGTSGHNEQFF. The chain uses TRBV4-1 and TRBJ2-1; TRBD2 agrees at 12 bases. The CDR3 is made up of 16 amino acids. Germline V gene data show CDR1 as MGHRA and CDR2 as YSYEKL. V shed 4 bases, J shed 5 bases, and the junction held 6 bases outside the gene matches.

This clonotype was seen at least ten times. J is TRBJ2-7 and V is TRBV6-1; D remains unclear. V lost 2 bases and J 6 bases, leaving 11 bases between the germline ends. In germline, CDR1 is MNHNS, CDR2 SASEGT. The CDR3 consists of 13 residues. Written as DNA, the CDR3 is TGTGCCAGCAGTGAAACCCTTCCTTTCGAGCAGTACTTC. This encodes CASSETLPFEQYF.

V and J are TRBV12-3 or TRBV12-4 and TRBJ2-6, with D possibly being TRBD1 (5 bases). Trimming pared 5 bases from V and 0 bases from J, leaving 14 bases between. The CDR3 extends over 17 amino acids. CDR3: CASSLPQGVSGANVLTF. Here the CDR3 DNA reads TGTGCCAGCAGTCTCCCCCAGGGTGTCTCTGGGGCCAACGTCCTGACTTTC.

The table lists this clonotype with many counts. The chain recombines TRBV7-2 with TRBJ2-7; 8 bases match TRBD1. This CDR3 has 16 residues. Losses at the gene ends were 5 bases for V and 4 bases for J; bases not matched to a gene: 13. The germline CDR1 and CDR2 sequences are SGHTA and FQGNSA. The CDR3 protein is CASSASSRQGWYEQYF. CDR3 nucleotide sequence: TGTGCCAGCAGCGCGTCATCCCGACAGGGGTGGTACGAGCAGTACTTC.

This clonotype was recorded a few times. The chain combines TRBV20-1 with TRBJ2-3; TRBD1 or TRBD2 may be the D gene (5 bases each). In germline, CDR1 is DFQATT, CDR2 SNEGSKA (reference sequence). The CDR3 totals 18 residues. V gave up 1 base and J gave up 1 base, with 21 bases separating them. CDR3 nucleotides: TGCAGTGCTAGAGCCAAAAGGCTACGGGGCTGGGGCACAGATACGCAGTATTTT. It specifies CSARAKRLRGWGTDTQYF.

This clonotype has a count of ten or more. V gene TRBV5-1 combines with J gene TRBJ2-7; 9 nucleotides match TRBD1. The V segment lost 4 bases and the J segment 7 bases; nucleotides outside the gene matches: 9. This CDR3 contains 14 residues. Germline-derived CDR1 and CDR2 are SGHRS and YFSETQ. In DNA form, the CDR3 reads TGCGCCAGCAGCCGCTTGGACAGGGGTACGGAGCAGTACTTC. Amino acids: CASSRLDRGTEQYF.

This clonotype came up a few times. The chain combines TRBV29-1 with TRBJ2-1; no reliable D call. CDR1 is SQVTM and CDR2 is ANQGSEA in the germline V gene. The CDR3 sequence is 14 residues long. Trimming removed 8 bases at V and 4 bases at J, with 18 bases between. The CDR3 DNA follows: TGCAGCTTACGCTCACCCCTGGGGTACAATGAGCAGTTCTTC. This codes for CSLRSPLGYNEQFF.

This clonotype has only a few counts. The chain has TRBV12-3 or TRBV12-4 and TRBJ2-7; D is ambiguous. The CDR3 runs to 13 residues. V was trimmed by 6 bases and J by 5 bases, leaving 14 bases between them. The CDR3 bases are TGTGCCAGCAGACCATCAGTTGTCCACGAGCAGTACTTC. Protein: CASRPSVVHEQYF.

This clonotype was recorded many times. This chain connects TRBV7-2 to TRBJ1-2; no firm D call. Per the germline V gene, CDR1 is SGHTA and CDR2 is FQGNSA. This CDR3 is built from 12 residues. V lost 3 bases, J lost 4 bases, and 6 bases lay in between. The CDR3 nucleotides read TGTGCCAGCAGCTTGAGCCTCTATGGCTACACCTTC. This codes for CASSLSLYGYTF.

This clonotype was recorded many times. The genes are TRBV12-3 or TRBV12-4 and TRBJ2-7, with D possibly matching TRBD1 (6 bases). This CDR3 is 13 amino acids long. V was shortened by 2 bases and J by 4 bases, with 9 bases between the two germline ends. The CDR3, as DNA: TGTGCCAGCAGTTTACAACAGGGTTACGAGCAGTACTTC. Translation gives CASSLQQGYEQYF.

This clonotype was observed many times. The genes are TRBV28 and TRBJ2-5; D possibly corresponds to TRBD2 (5 bases). The germline CDR1 and CDR2 sequences are MDHEN and SYDVKM. CDR3 length equals 17 residues. The V end lost 6 bases, the J end lost 2 bases, and 22 bases lay between the germline ends. CDR3 region: CASSARSGSYLQETQYF. The CDR3, as DNA: TGTGCCAGCAGCGCCCGATCTGGGAGCTACCTACAAGAGACCCAGTACTTC.

The V call is TRBV27, the J call TRBJ2-5, with 12 bases identical to TRBD2. The CDR3 is 17 residues long. V was clipped by 5 bases and J by 5 bases; unmatched bases: 12. CDR1 is MNHEY and CDR2 is SMNVEV in the germline V gene (reference sequence). The CDR3 here is CASSPGTSGPVWETQYF. The DNA for the CDR3 is TGTGCCAGCAGTCCCGGGACTAGCGGGCCCGTCTGGGAGACCCAGTACTTC.

There are many counts of this clonotype. J is TRBJ2-3 and V is TRBV28; 16 nucleotides line up with TRBD2. Germline CDR1 MDHEN, CDR2 SYDVKM. Germline trimming cut 7 bases from V and 13 bases from J; bases unmatched to any gene: 11. The CDR3 runs to 15 residues. CDR3 DNA: TGTGCCAGCAACCCATTCGGGACTAGCGGGAGGGCCAAGTATTTT. Translating it yields CASNPFGTSGRAKYF.

The table lists this clonotype with many counts. The rearrangement joins TRBV7-6 to TRBJ1-3; no clear D. Germline V CDR1 and CDR2: SGHVS, FNYEAQ. The V end was cut by 7 bases, the J end by 1 base, with 5 bases between. The CDR3 has 12 amino acids. CDR3 region: CASTSSGNTIYF. The CDR3 DNA follows: TGTGCCAGCACGTCATCTGGAAACACCATATATTTT.

This rearrangement joins TRBV20-1 to TRBJ2-5; D perhaps matches TRBD1 (5 bases). The V gene's germline CDR1 is DFQATT and CDR2 SNEGSKA (reference sequence). V was pared by 5 bases and J by 1 base, with 17 bases between. The CDR3 has 15 amino acids. CDR3 amino acids: CSAPDSARFQETQYF. The CDR3 DNA reads as TGCAGTGCTCCAGACAGCGCCAGGTTCCAAGAGACCCAGTACTTC.

This clonotype has at least ten counts. The junction does not match germline at one end; this may be a read error. The chain carries TRBV27 and TRBJ1-1; 7 nucleotides line up with TRBD1. Germline CDR1 MNHEY, CDR2 SMNVEV (reference sequence). The CDR3 covers 13 residues. The chain's CDR3 is CVSSFLTGDEAFF. DNA of the CDR3: TGTGTCAGCAGTTTCTTAACAGGGGATGAAGCTTTCTTT.

There are a few counts of this clonotype. The rearrangement links TRBV5-1 to TRBJ1-4, with a weak D call TRBD1 (6 bases). Trimming cost V 5 bases and J 2 bases, with 13 bases left between them. Germline V gene lookup returns CDR1 SGHRS and CDR2 YFSETQ. This CDR3 comprises 15 residues. The chain's CDR3 is CASRAGAATNEKLFF. The CDR3 DNA reads TGCGCCAGCAGAGCAGGGGCGGCCACTAATGAAAAACTGTTTTTT.

This clonotype was observed many times. The chain combines TRBV27 with TRBJ1-4, with D unresolved. CDR1 is MNHEY, CDR2 SMNVEV, per germline (reference sequence). This CDR3 comprises 14 residues. CDR3 nucleotides: TGTGCTTCCTTCTCTAGCGGATATAATGAAAAACTGTTTTTT. Its protein is CASFSSGYNEKLFF. Full variable domain (rest looked up from reference TRBV27 and TRBJ1-4): EAQVTQNPRYLITVTGKKLTVTCSQNMNHEYMSWYRQDPGLGLRQIYYSMNVEVTDKGDVPEGYKVSRKEKRNFPLILESPSPNQTSLYFCASFSSGYNEKLFFGSGTQLSVL.